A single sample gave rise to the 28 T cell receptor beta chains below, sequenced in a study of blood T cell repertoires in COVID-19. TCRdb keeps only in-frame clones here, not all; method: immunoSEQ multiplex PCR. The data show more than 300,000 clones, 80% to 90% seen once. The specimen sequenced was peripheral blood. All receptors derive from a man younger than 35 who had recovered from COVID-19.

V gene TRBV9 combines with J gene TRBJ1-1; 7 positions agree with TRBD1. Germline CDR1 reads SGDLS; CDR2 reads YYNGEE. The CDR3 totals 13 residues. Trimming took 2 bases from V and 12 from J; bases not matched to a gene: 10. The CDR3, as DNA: TGTGCCAGCAGCGTGCGTTGGACAGGCGAATCTTTCTTT. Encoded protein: CASSVRWTGESFF. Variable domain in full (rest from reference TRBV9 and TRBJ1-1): DSGVTQTPKHLITATGQRVTLRCSPRSGDLSVYWYQQSLDQGLQFLIQYYNGEERAKGNILERFSAQQFPDLHSELNLSSLELGDSALYFCASSVRWTGESFFGQGTRLTVV.

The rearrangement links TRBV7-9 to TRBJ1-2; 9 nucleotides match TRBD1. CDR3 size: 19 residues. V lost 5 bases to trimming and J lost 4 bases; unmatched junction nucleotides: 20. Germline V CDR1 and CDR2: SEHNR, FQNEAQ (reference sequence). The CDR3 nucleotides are TGTGCCAGCAGCCCATCGAAGGGGGCAGACAGGGGGTCTCTCTATGGCTACACCTTC. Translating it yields CASSPSKGADRGSLYGYTF.

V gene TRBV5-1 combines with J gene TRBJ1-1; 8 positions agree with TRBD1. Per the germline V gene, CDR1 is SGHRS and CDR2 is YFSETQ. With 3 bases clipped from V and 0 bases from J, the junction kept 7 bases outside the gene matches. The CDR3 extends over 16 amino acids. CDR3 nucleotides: TGCGCCAGCAGCTCTCTGACAGGGGTCATGAACACTGAAGCTTTCTTT. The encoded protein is CASSSLTGVMNTEAFF.

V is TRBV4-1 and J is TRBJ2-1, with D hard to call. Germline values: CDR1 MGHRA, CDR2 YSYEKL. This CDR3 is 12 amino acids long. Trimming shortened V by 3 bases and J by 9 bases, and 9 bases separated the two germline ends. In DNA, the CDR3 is TGCGCCAGCAGCCAGGAGTTGCGTGAGCAGTTCTTC. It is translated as CASSQELREQFF.

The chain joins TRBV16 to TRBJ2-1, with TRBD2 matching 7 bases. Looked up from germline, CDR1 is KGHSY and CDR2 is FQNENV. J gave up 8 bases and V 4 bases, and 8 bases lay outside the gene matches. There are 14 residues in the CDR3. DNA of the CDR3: TGTGCCAGCAGCCGGGGCGGGAGAGTAGATGAGCAGTTCTTC. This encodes CASSRGGRVDEQFF.

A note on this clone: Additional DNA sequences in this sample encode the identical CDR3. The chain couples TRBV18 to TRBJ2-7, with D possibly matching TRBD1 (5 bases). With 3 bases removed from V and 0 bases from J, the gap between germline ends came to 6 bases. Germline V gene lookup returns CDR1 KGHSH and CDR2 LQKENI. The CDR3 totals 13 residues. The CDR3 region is CASSPDSSYEQYF. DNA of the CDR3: TGTGCCAGCTCACCCGACAGCTCCTACGAGCAGTACTTC.

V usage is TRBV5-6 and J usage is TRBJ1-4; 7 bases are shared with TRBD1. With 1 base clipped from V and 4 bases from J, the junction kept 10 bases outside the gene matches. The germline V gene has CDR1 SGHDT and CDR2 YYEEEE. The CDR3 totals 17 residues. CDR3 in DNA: TGTGCCAGCAGCTTGTCTTGGCTCCGGGACAGTAATGAAAAACTGTTTTTT. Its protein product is CASSLSWLRDSNEKLFF. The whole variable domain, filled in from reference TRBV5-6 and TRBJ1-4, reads DAGVTQSPTHLIKTRGQQVTLRCSPKSGHDTVSWYQQALGQGPQFIFQYYEEEERQRGNFPDRFSGHQFPNYSSELNVNALLLGDSALYLCASSLSWLRDSNEKLFFGSGTQLSVL.

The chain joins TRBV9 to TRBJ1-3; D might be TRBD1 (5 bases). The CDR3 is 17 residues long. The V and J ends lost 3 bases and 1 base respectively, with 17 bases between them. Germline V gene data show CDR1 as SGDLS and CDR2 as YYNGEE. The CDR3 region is CASSGPTGAISGNTIYF. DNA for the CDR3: TGTGCCAGCAGCGGCCCTACTGGGGCGATTTCTGGAAACACCATATATTTT.

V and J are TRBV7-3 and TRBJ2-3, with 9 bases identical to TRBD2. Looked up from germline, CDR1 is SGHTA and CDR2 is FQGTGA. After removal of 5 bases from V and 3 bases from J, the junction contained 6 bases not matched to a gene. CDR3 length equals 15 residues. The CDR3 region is CASSPAGGRTDTQYF. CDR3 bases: TGTGCCAGCAGCCCCGCGGGGGGGCGGACAGATACGCAGTATTTT.

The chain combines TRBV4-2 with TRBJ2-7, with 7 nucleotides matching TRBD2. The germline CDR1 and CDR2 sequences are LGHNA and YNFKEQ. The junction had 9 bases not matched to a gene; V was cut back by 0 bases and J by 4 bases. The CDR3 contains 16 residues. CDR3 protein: CASSQDASGALYEQYF. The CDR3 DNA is TGTGCCAGCAGCCAAGATGCTAGCGGCGCCTTGTACGAGCAGTACTTC.

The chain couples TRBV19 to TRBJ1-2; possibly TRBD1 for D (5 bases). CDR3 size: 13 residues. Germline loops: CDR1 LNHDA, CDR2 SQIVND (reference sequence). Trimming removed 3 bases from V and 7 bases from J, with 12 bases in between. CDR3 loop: CASSIQGIGGYTF. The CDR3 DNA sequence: TGTGCCAGTAGTATTCAGGGAATTGGTGGCTACACCTTC.

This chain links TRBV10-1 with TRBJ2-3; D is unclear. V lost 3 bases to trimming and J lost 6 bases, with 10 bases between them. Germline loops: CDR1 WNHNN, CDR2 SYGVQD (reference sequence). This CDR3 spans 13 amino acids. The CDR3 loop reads CASSDTSLDTQYF. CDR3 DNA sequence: TGCGCCAGCAGTGATACATCCCTGGATACGCAGTATTTT.

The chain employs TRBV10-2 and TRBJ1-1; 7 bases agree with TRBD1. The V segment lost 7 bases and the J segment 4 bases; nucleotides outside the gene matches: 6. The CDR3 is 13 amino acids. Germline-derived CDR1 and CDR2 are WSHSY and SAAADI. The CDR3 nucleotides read TGCGCCAGCAACCGGGCAGGGGGCACTGAAGCTTTCTTT. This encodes CASNRAGGTEAFF.

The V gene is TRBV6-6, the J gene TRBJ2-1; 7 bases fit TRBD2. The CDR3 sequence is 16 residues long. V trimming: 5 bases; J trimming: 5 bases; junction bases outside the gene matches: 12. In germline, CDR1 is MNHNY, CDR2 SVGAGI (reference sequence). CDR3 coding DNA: TGTGCCAGCAGTCCCCGCGGGCTAGCGGTTAACAATGAGCAGTTCTTC. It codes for CASSPRGLAVNNEQFF.

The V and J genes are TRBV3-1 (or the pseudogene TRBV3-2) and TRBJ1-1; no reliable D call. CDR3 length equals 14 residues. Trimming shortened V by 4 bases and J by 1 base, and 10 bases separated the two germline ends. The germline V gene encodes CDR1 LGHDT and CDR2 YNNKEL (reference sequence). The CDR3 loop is CASSPQAANTEAFF. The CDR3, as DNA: TGTGCCAGCAGCCCCCAGGCAGCGAACACTGAAGCTTTCTTT.

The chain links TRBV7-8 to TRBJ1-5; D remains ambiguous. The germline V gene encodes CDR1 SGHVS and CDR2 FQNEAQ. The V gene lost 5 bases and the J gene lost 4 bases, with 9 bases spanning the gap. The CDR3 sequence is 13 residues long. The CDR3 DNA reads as TGTGCCAGCAGCCGAGACACGAATCAGCCCCAGCATTTT. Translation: CASSRDTNQPQHF.

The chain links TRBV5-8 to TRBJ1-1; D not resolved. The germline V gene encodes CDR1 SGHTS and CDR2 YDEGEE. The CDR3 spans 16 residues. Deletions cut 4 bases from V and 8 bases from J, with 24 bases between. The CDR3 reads CASSPRPAASESEAFF. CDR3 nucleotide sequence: TGTGCCAGCAGCCCCCGTCCAGCCGCTTCGGAGTCGGAAGCTTTCTTT.

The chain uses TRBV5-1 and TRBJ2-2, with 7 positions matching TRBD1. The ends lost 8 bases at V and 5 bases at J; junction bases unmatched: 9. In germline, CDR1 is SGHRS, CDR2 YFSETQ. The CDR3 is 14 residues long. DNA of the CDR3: TGCGCCAGTAATTCAGGGGGATTAACCGGGGAGCTGTTTTTT. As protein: CASNSGGLTGELFF.

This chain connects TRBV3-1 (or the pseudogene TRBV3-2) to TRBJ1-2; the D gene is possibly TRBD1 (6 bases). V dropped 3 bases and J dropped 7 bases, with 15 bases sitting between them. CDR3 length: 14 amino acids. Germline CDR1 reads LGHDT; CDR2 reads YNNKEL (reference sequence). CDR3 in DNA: TGTGCCAGCAGCCAGGACGACAGGTCGACTGGCTACACCTTC. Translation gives CASSQDDRSTGYTF.

As DNA, the CDR3 is TGCGCCAGCGGGGAGACACTGCTCTCTCCTGAAGCTTTCTTT. It translates to CASGETLLSPEAFF. This chain joins TRBV10-1 and TRBJ1-1; D is uncertain. V dropped 8 bases and J dropped 6 bases, with 19 bases sitting between them. CDR1 is WNHNN and CDR2 is SYGVQD in the germline V gene (reference sequence). The CDR3 contains 14 residues.

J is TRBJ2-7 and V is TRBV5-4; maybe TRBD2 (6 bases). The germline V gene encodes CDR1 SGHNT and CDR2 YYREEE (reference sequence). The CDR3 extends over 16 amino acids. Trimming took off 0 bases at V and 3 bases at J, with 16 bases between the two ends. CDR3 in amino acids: CASSLAGLPKVYEQYF. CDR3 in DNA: TGTGCCAGCAGCTTGGCGGGACTCCCCAAAGTCTACGAGCAGTACTTC.

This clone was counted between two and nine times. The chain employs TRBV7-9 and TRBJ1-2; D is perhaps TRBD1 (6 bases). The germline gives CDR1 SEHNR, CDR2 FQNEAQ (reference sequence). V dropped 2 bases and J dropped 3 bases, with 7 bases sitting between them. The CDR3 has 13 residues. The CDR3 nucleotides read TGTGCCAGCAGCTTAAACAGGGACTATGGCTACACCTTC. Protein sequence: CASSLNRDYGYTF.

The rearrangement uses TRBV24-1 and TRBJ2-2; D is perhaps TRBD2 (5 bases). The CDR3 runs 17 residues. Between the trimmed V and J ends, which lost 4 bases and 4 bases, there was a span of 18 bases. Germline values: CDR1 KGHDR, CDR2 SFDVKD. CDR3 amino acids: CATSESTGSTTTGELFF. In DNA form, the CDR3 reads TGTGCCACCAGTGAATCAACGGGGTCGACGACCACCGGGGAGCTGTTTTTT.

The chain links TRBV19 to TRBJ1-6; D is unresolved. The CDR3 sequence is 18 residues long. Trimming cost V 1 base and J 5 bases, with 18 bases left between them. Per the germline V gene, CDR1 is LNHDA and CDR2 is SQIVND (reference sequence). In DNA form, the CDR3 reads TGTGCCAGTAGTATAGCCGCCGGAGGAGCAGGCCATAATTCACCCCTCCACTTT. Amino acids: CASSIAAGGAGHNSPLHF.

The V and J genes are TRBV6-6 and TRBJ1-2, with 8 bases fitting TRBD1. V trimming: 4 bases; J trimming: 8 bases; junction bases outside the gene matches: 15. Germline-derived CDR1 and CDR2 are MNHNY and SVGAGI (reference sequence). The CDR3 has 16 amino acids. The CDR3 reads CASSSRAQTGVGGYTF. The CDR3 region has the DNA TGTGCCAGCAGTTCTCGAGCCCAGACAGGGGTAGGCGGCTACACCTTC.

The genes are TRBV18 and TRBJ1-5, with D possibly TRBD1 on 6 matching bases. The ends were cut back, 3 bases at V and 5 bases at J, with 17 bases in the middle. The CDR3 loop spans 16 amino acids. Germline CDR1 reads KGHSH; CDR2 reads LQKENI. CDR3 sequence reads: CASSPRSGGPDQPQHF. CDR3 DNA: TGTGCCAGCTCACCTAGATCTGGGGGCCCGGATCAGCCCCAGCATTTT. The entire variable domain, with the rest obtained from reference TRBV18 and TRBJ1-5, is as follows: NAGVMQNPRHLVRRRGQEARLRCSPMKGHSHVYWYRQLPEEGLKFMVYLQKENIIDESGMPKERFSAEFPKEGPSILRIQQVVRGDSAAYFCASSPRSGGPDQPQHFGDGTRLSIL.

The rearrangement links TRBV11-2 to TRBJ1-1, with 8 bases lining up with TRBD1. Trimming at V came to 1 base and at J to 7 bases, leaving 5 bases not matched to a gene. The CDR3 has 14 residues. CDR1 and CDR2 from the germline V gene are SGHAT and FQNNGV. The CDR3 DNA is TGTGCCAGCAGCTTAGTCAGGGGGCGTGGTGAAGCTTTCTTT. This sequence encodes CASSLVRGRGEAFF.

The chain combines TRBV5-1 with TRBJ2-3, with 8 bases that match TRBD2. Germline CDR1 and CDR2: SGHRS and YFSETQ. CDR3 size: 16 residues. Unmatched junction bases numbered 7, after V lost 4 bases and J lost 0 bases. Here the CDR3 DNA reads TGCGCCAGCAGCACCAAAGCGGGGGCTAGCACAGATACGCAGTATTTT. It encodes CASSTKAGASTDTQYF. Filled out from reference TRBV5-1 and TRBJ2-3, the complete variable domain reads KAGVTQTPRYLIKTRGQQVTLSCSPISGHRSVSWYQQTPGQGLQFLFEYFSETQRNKGNFPGRFSGRQFSNSRSEMNVSTLELGDSALYLCASSTKAGASTDTQYFGPGTRLTVL.